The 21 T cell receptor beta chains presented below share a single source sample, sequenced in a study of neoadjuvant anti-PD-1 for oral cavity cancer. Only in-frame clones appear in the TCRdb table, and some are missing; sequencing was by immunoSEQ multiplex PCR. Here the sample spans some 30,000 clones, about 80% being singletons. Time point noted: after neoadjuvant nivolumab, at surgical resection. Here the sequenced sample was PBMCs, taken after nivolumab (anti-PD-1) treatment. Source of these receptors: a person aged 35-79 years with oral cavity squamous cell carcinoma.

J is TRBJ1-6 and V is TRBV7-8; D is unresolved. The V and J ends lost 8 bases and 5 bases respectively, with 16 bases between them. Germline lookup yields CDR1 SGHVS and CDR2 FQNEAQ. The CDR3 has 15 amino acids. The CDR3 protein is CASRTSGEDNSPLHF. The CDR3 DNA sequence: TGTGCCAGCCGTACTTCTGGGGAGGATAATTCACCCCTCCACTTT.

The CDR3 is CASSLLTGPRFNEKLFF. For the CDR3, the DNA is TGTGCCAGCAGCTTGCTAACAGGGCCGAGATTTAATGAAAAACTGTTTTTT. This sequence joins TRBV5-6 and TRBJ1-4; D is perhaps TRBD1 (6 bases). The germline V gene has CDR1 SGHDT and CDR2 YYEEEE. The length of the CDR3 is 17 residues. V was clipped by 1 base and J by 4 bases, with 17 bases between them.

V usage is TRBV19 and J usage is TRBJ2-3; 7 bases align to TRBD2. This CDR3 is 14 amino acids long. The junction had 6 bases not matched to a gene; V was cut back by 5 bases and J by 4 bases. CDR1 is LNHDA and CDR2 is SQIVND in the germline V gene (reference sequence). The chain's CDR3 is CASSFGTNSDTQYF. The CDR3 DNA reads TGTGCCAGTAGTTTCGGGACTAATTCAGATACGCAGTATTTT.

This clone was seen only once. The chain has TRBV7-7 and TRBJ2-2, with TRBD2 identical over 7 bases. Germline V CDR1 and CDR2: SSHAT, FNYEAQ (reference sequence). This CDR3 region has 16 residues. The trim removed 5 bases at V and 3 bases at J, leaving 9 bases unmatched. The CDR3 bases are TGTGCCAGCAGCCTTACTCCTAGCGGCGACACCGGGGAGCTGTTTTTT. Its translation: CASSLTPSGDTGELFF.

The CDR3 sequence: CASGRRHNTGELFF. The CDR3 coding sequence is TGTGCCAGCGGAAGGCGGCATAACACCGGGGAGCTGTTTTTT. This chain connects TRBV2 to TRBJ2-2; D not certain. V gave up 8 bases and J gave up 2 bases, with 12 bases separating them. Per the germline V gene, CDR1 is SNHLY and CDR2 is FYNNEI. The CDR3 has 14 residues.

In DNA, the CDR3 is TGTGCCAGCAGTGAAGAGGAAACCAGGGCTCAGCCCCAGCATTTT. Its protein is CASSEEETRAQPQHF. The chain links TRBV6-1 to TRBJ1-5, with D possibly matching TRBD1 (5 bases). The CDR3 is made up of 15 amino acids. V was pared by 1 base and J by 6 bases, with 13 bases between. The germline gives CDR1 MNHNS, CDR2 SASEGT.

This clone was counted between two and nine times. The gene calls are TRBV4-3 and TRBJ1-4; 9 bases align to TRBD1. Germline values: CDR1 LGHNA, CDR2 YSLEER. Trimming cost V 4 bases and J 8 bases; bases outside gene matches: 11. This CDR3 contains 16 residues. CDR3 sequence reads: CASSPSTGQGREKLFF. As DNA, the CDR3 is TGCGCCAGCAGCCCCTCTACGGGACAGGGTAGGGAAAAACTGTTTTTT.

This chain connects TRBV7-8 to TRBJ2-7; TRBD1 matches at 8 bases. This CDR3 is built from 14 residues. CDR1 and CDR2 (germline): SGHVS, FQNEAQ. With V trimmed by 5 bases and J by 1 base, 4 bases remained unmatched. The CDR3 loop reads CASSIGTGSYEQYF. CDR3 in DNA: TGTGCCAGCAGCATAGGGACAGGATCCTACGAGCAGTACTTC.

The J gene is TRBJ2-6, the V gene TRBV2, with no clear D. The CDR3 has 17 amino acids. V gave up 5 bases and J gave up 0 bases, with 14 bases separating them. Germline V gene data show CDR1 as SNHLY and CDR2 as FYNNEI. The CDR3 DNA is TGTGCCAGCAGTAGAACGGGCCCCGTCTCTGGGGCCAACGTCCTGACTTTC. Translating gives CASSRTGPVSGANVLTF.

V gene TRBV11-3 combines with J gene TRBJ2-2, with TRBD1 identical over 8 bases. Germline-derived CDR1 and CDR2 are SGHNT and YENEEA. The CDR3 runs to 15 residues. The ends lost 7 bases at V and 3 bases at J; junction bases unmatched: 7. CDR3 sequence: CASTPTGEYTGELFF. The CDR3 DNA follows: TGTGCCAGCACCCCGACAGGGGAATACACCGGGGAGCTGTTTTTT. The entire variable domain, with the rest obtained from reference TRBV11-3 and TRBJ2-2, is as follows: EAGVVQSPRYKIIEKKQPVAFWCNPISGHNTLYWYLQNLGQGPELLIRYENEEAVDDSQLPKDRFSAERLKGVDSTLKIQPAELGDSAVYLCASTPTGEYTGELFFGEGSRLTVL.

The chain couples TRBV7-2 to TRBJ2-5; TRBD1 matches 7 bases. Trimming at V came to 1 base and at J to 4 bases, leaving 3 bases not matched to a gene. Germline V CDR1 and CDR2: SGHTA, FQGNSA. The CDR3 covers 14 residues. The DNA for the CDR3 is TGTGCCAGCAGCTTAGAGACAGGGAGAGAGACCCAGTACTTC. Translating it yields CASSLETGRETQYF. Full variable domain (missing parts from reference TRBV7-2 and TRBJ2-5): GAGVSQSPSNKVTEKGKDVELRCDPISGHTALYWYRQSLGQGLEFLIYFQGNSAPDKSGLPSDRFSAERTGGSVSTLTIQRTQQEDSAVYLCASSLETGRETQYFGPGTRLLVL.

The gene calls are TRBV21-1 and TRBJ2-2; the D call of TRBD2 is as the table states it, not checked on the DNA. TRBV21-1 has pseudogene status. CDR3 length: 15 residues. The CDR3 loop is CASSTGTRNTGELFF. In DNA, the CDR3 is TGTGCCAGCAGCACGGGGACTAGGAACACCGGGGAGCTGTTTTTT.

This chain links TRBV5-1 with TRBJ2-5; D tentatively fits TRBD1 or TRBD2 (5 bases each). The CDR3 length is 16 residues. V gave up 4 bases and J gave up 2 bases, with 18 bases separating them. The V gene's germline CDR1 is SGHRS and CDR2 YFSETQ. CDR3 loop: CASSPGPSGTQETQYF. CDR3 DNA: TGCGCCAGCAGCCCGGGTCCTTCCGGGACGCAAGAGACCCAGTACTTC.

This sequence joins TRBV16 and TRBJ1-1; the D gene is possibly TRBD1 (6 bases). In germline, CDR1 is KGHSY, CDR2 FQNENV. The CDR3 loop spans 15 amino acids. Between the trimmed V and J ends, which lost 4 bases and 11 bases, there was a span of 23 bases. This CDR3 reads CASSPTRAMGASAFF. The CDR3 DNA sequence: TGTGCCAGCAGCCCTACCCGTGCAATGGGGGCGTCCGCTTTCTTT.

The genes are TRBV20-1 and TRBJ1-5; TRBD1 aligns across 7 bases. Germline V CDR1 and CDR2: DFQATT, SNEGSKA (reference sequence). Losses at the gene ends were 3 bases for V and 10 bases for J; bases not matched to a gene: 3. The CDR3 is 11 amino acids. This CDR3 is CSASGDSPQHF. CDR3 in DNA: TGCAGTGCTAGCGGGGACAGTCCCCAGCATTTT.

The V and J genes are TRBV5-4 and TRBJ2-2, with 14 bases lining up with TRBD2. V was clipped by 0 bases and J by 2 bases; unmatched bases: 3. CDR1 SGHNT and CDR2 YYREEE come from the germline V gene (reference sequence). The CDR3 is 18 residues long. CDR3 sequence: CASSLGLAGGLNTGELFF. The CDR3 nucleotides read TGTGCCAGCAGCTTGGGACTAGCGGGGGGGCTCAACACCGGGGAGCTGTTTTTT.

In nucleotides, the CDR3 is TGTGCCAGCAGTGCAGGGGCAGGCACAGATACGCAGTATTTT. Translating it yields CASSAGAGTDTQYF. This chain connects TRBV2 to TRBJ2-3; tentative D call: TRBD1 (6 bases). V was pared by 4 bases and J by 1 base, with 9 bases between. The CDR3 is made up of 14 amino acids. Germline V gene sequence: CDR1 SNHLY, CDR2 FYNNEI.

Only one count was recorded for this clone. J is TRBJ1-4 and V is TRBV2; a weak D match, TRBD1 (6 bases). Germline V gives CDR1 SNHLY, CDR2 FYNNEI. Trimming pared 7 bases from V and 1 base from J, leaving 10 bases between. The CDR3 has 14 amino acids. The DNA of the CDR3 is TGTGCCAGCAACAGGGAAGGAACTAATGAAAAACTGTTTTTT. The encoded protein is CASNREGTNEKLFF.

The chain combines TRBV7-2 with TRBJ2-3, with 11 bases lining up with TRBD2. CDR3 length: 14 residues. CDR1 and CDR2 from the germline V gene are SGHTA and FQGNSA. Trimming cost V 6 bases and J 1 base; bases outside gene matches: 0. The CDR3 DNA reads TGTGCCAGCAGACTAGCGGGAGGCACAGATACGCAGTATTTT. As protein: CASRLAGGTDTQYF.

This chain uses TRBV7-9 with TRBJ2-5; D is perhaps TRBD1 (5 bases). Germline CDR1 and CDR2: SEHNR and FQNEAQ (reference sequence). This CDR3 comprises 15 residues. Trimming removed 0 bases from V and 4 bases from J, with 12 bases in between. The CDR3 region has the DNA TGTGCCAGCAGCTTAGCATCAGGGATTAGAGAGACCCAGTACTTC. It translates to CASSLASGIRETQYF.

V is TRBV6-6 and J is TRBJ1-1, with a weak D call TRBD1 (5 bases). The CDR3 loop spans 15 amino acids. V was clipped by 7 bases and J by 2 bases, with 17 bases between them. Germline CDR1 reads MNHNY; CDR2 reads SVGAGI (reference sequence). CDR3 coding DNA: TGTGCCAGCACCTCGGGGGGGAATCCAAACACTGAAGCTTTCTTT. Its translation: CASTSGGNPNTEAFF.